This T cell receptor (beta chain) was sequenced for a study of cytomegalovirus exposure and HLA in healthy donors (dated by TCRdb to 2016 to 2017). About the full investigation: According to a later analysis, one platform produced both the roughly 120 validation repertoires and the 666 repertoires of the first cohort. A separate validation cohort of roughly 110 different subjects was used in addition to the roughly 700-subject first cohort. To predict cytomegalovirus infection status, the study brought together high-throughput TCR immunosequencing, statistical association of individual TCRs with disease status, and machine learning. The study aimed to test whether signatures of past pathogen exposure could be identified by cataloging public T cell receptors. The investigation overall reported the following: Three of the identified cytomegalovirus-associated TCR beta chains were confirmed in vitro to be specific for cytomegalovirus antigens. Of the cluster scores, roughly 95% were above 0 in a later analysis, which found that TCRs clustered in the first cohort also tended to co-occur in the 95 to 150 validation repertoires. Most TCR sequences were seen in very few donors, while some public TCRs were found in many individuals. The study listed 164 TCR beta chains as associated with cytomegalovirus. The authors suggested that the approach could potentially be generalized to other disease states and immunological phenotypes. In both the original and validation cohorts, the classifier was reported to diagnose cytomegalovirus status with high specificity and sensitivity. The validation cohort had no HLA typing available for a later analysis, so co-occurrence within that cohort was assessed over all 130 or so repertoires.

From its cysteine to its phenylalanine, the CDR3 spans 15 amino acids. Only CDR3 DNA is held: 45 bases, read in frame from base 1. Trimming leaves V shorter by 7 bases and J shorter by 4 bases, with the junction holding 13 bases beyond the gene matches. CDR1 and CDR2 were assigned from the germline V gene (reference sequence) as MNHNY and SVGAGI. As to this clone: Its specific antigen is unknown. Base qualities were left out, and no much larger clone turns up one base away.

The donors were included in the validation cohort of over a hundred subjects, a group kept apart from the roughly 700-subject first cohort. Library method: the immunoSEQ multiplex PCR assay. Per the original workflow: A statistical classification framework was built to diagnose cytomegalovirus status from the catalog of TCR beta chain sequences. The source is immuneACCESS, and TCRdb retained only in-frame sequences with V and J called. Part of the clones is not carried over; for the studies checked, unresolved V genes explain less than half of this, and the remainder is unexplained. Clone size and V and J calls were adopted from that table, with D and trimming inferred from the DNA. The sample includes about 55,000 clones, with more than 80% observed a single time. The ten largest clones represent about 3% of the sample.

Source material: PBMCs. The rearranged chain carries TRBV6-6 and TRBJ2-7, and TRBD2 matches 7 of the central bases. This TCR derives from a man between 18 and 35 years old in good health and CMV-seronegative. The DNA is TGTGCCAGCACCGCAGGGTCAGCGGGAACTTACGAGCAGTACTTC. This yields the protein CASTAGSAGTYEQYF.